The rows below give T cell receptor beta chains drawn from one sample of a study of T cells in Graves' hyperthyroidism and ophthalmopathy. TCRdb fed the multiplex PCR reads into MiXCR, producing one record per CDR3 protein. The top ten hold approximately 29% of the sample, which has 300,000 to 500,000 distinct CDR3 sequences, more than 12% seen once. Sequencing input: blood. The receptors were sampled from a man in his forties or fifties with Graves' ophthalmopathy. The CDR3 runs from the conserved cysteine through the conserved F or W. The D gene is left open where the match is weak. Expanded clones are given a class, and other clones once, few, many or no size at all.

TRBJ2-7 | many | NA | 16 | TRBV11-2 | TGTGCCAGCAGCTTAGGTCCGTCGGGACCAGGGTACGAGCAGTACTTC | CASSLGPSGPGYEQYF
TRBJ2-2 | NA | TRBD2 | 19 | TRBV20-1 | TGCAGTGCGACCGACAGGGGCGGACTAGCGGGAGGGCAAAGCGGGGAGCTGTTTTTT | CSATDRGGLAGGQSGELFF
TRBJ2-2 | many | TRBD2 | 17 | TRBV18 | TGTGCCAGCTCACCGAGTAGCGGGAGGCCTCGCGCCGGGGAGCTGTTTTTT | CASSPSSGRPRAGELFF
TRBJ2-7 | many | TRBD2 | 16 | TRBV2 | TGTGCCAGCAGTTTCCTAGCGGGAGTATCGACACACGAGCAGTACTTC | CASSFLAGVSTHEQYF
TRBJ2-1 | NA | TRBD1 | 17 | TRBV6-5 | TGTGCCAGCAGTTCCGGGACAGGGTTTTATCCCTACAATGAGCAGTTCTTC | CASSSGTGFYPYNEQFF
TRBJ1-1 | many | NA | 15 | TRBV5-4 | TGTGCCAGCAGCCAGGGCATGGGAATGAACACTGAAGCTTTCTTT | CASSQGMGMNTEAFF
TRBJ1-4 | many | NA | 15 | TRBV7-9 | TGTGCCAGCAGCTTAGAAGGGGGTTTGGATGAAAAACTGTTTTTT | CASSLEGGLDEKLFF
TRBJ2-6 | NA | NA | 22 | TRBV12-5 | TGTGCTAGTGGTTTGGTACTCGAAGGACCCGGGACACCCACCTCTGGGGCCAACGTCCTGACTTTC | CASGLVLEGPGTPTSGANVLTF
TRBJ2-6 | NA | NA | 16 | TRBV29-1 | TGCAGCGTTGCAGGACAGAACCCCTCTGGGGCCAACGTCCTGACTTTC | CSVAGQNPSGANVLTF
TRBJ1-1 | NA | NA | 11 | TRBV6-1 | TGTGCCAGCAGTGATTTTATTCTGGCTTTCTTT | CASSDFILAFF
TRBJ2-3 | NA | TRBD2 | 16 | TRBV19 | TGTGCCAGTAGTGCCTACCGCGGGAGGGTAACAGATACGCAGTATTTT | CASSAYRGRVTDTQYF
TRBJ2-1 | NA | TRBD1 | 14 | TRBV11-3 | TGTGCCAGCAGCTTAGGGGACAGGAAAGACCTGCAGTTCTTC | CASSLGDRKDLQFF
TRBJ2-7 | many | TRBD2 | 15 | TRBV20-1 | TGCAGTGCTAGAGGGACTAGCGGGAGGGACTACGAGCAGTACTTC | CSARGTSGRDYEQYF
TRBJ2-3 | few | NA | 15 | TRBV27 | TGTGCCAGCAGTTTTGAAGGGATCCGCACAGATACGCAGTATTTT | CASSFEGIRTDTQYF
TRBJ2-2 | many | NA | 16 | TRBV4-2 | TGTGCCAGCAGCCAAGGACTAGTGGGTAACACCGGGGAGCTGTTTTTT | CASSQGLVGNTGELFF
TRBJ2-3 | few | NA | 15 | TRBV19 | TGTGCCAGTAGTACGAGAAGGGGGAGCTCAGATACGCAGTATTTT | CASSTRRGSSDTQYF
TRBJ2-3 | many | NA | 17 | TRBV7-6 | TGTGCCAGCAGTTTATTCGGTTCGAACCCTAGCACAGATACGCAGTATTTT | CASSLFGSNPSTDTQYF
TRBJ2-7 | NA | TRBD2 | 15 | TRBV5-1 | TGTGCCAGCAGCTTAGGACTAGCGGGAATCAACGAGCAGTACTTC | CASSLGLAGINEQYF
TRBJ2-7 | many | TRBD1 | 16 | TRBV7-8 | TGTGCCAGCAGCGCCGGAAGGACAGGGGGCTCGTACGAGCAGTACTTC | CASSAGRTGGSYEQYF
TRBJ2-3 | many | TRBD2 | 18 | TRBV27 | TGTGCCAGCAGTTTGGCCCCCGCGACTAGCGGGAGGAAGGATACGCAGTATTTT | CASSLAPATSGRKDTQYF
TRBJ2-1 | many | TRBD1 | 17 | TRBV28 | TGTGCCAGCAGTACCTCACAGGGGCTAAGCTCCTACAATGAGCAGTTCTTC | CASSTSQGLSSYNEQFF
TRBJ2-1 | many | NA | 14 | TRBV7-8 | TGTGCCAGCAGCTCCAGGAGGGTCGGCAATGAGCAGTTCTTC | CASSSRRVGNEQFF
TRBJ2-1 | many | NA | 13 | TRBV12-3/TRBV12-4 | TGTGCCAGCAGTTTAAGGGCCCAGGATGAGCAGTTCTTC | CASSLRAQDEQFF
TRBJ2-2 | many | NA | 15 | TRBV5-1 | TGCGCCAGCAGTTCGATTGGGCGTAACACCGGGGAGCTGTTTTTT | CASSSIGRNTGELFF
TRBJ2-3 | many | NA | 16 | TRBV6-1 | TGTGCCAGCAGTGCAACGACAGCGTCCTTGACAGATACGCAGTATTTT | CASSATTASLTDTQYF
TRBJ2-1 | many | TRBD2 | 21 | TRBV11-3 | TGTGCCAGCAGCTTAGATCCTGGGAGGACTAGCGGGAGGGCGACCTACAATGAGCAGTTCTTC | CASSLDPGRTSGRATYNEQFF
TRBJ2-7 | many | TRBD2 | 14 | TRBV6-1 | TGTGCCAGCAGTAGGACTAGCGGGTTCTACGAGCAGTACTTC | CASSRTSGFYEQYF
TRBJ2-4 | many | TRBD1 | 15 | TRBV27 | TGTGCCAGCGGACGAGGGGGCTCAGCCAAAAACATTCAGTACTTC | CASGRGGSAKNIQYF
TRBJ2-1 | NA | NA | 13 | TRBV9 | TGTGCCAGCAGCGTAGCAAGCGGGAATGAGCAGTTCTTC | CASSVASGNEQFF
TRBJ2-7 | many | TRBD1 | 12 | TRBV24-1 | TGTGCCACCAGGGACAGGAACTACGAGCAGTACTTC | CATRDRNYEQYF
TRBJ2-3 | NA | TRBD1 | 15 | TRBV4-1 | TGCGCCAGCAGCCAATACGGACAGGGGACAGATACGCAGTATTTT | CASSQYGQGTDTQYF
TRBJ2-1 | few | TRBD2 | 14 | TRBV27 | TGTGCCAGCACCGAACTAGCGGGAGTGGATGAGCAGTTCTTC | CASTELAGVDEQFF
TRBJ2-7 | many | NA | 14 | TRBV27 | TGTGCCAGCAGTTTATCGGCAGCATCCTACGAGCAGTACTTC | CASSLSAASYEQYF
TRBJ2-3 | NA | NA | 14 | TRBV25-1 | TGTGCCAGCAGTGAATTTGACTACCTAGGTACGCAGTATTTT | CASSEFDYLGTQYF
TRBJ1-4 | many | NA | 17 | TRBV7-2 | TGTGCCAGCAGCTTAGAGTTCGGAACTGGGGGGGATGAAAAACTGTTTTTT | CASSLEFGTGGDEKLFF
TRBJ2-3 | NA | NA | 13 | TRBV6-2/TRBV6-3 | TGTGCCAGCAGTGGTTCGCTGACAGATACGCAGTATTTT | CASSGSLTDTQYF
TRBJ2-4 | many | NA | 13 | TRBV6-1 | TGTGCCAGCAGTGACGTGGACGAAAGTGTTCAGTACTTC | CASSDVDESVQYF
TRBJ2-7 | many | NA | 11 | TRBV20-1 | TGCAGTGCGGGGGACACCTACGAGCAGTACTTC | CSAGDTYEQYF
TRBJ2-7 | many | NA | 13 | TRBV28 | TGTGCCAGCAGTTTGATCCAGGGAGGCGAGCAGTACTTC | CASSLIQGGEQYF
TRBJ2-3 | many | TRBD1 | 14 | TRBV29-1 | TGCAGCGTCCCGAGAGGGGGCGCGGCAGATACGCAGTATTTT | CSVPRGGAADTQYF
TRBJ1-2 | few | TRBD1 | 16 | TRBV5-1 | TGCGCCAGCAGCGCGGACAGGGGATCGTTCGCGGTTGGCTACACCTTC | CASSADRGSFAVGYTF
TRBJ1-2 | NA | NA | 11 | TRBV19 | TGTGCCAGTAGTATAGGCTATCGCTACACCTTC | CASSIGYRYTF
TRBJ2-3 | NA | TRBD2 | 15 | TRBV28 | TGTGCCAGCTTCGATGGGACTAGCGCCACAGATACGCAGTATTTT | CASFDGTSATDTQYF
TRBJ2-7 | few | NA | 17 | TRBV6-2/TRBV6-3 | TGTGCCAGCAGTTACCCCGGTTCTGGTGGTCTCTGGGAAGAGCAGTACTTC | CASSYPGSGGLWEEQYF
TRBJ2-7 | many | TRBD2 | 15 | TRBV24-1 | TGTGCCACCAGTGACCCACTAGCGGGGTCCTTGGAGCAGTACTTC | CATSDPLAGSLEQYF
TRBJ2-1 | many | NA | 13 | TRBV3-1 | TGTGCCAGCAGCCAAGAAAGTTACAATGAGCAGTTCTTC | CASSQESYNEQFF
TRBJ2-5 | many | NA | 13 | TRBV2 | TGTGCCAGCAGTAAGACCCTTCAAGAGACCCAGTACTTC | CASSKTLQETQYF
TRBJ1-1 | many | NA | 13 | TRBV3-1 | TGTGCCAGCAGCCTTAGGGGGAACACTGAAGCTTTCTTT | CASSLRGNTEAFF
TRBJ1-1 | many | NA | 14 | TRBV18 | TGTGCCAGCTCACCCAGACAGGACAACACTGAAGCTTTCTTT | CASSPRQDNTEAFF
TRBJ2-7 | many | NA | 12 | TRBV5-1 | TGCGCCAGCAGTTCTGCCCGATACGAGCAGTACTTC | CASSSARYEQYF